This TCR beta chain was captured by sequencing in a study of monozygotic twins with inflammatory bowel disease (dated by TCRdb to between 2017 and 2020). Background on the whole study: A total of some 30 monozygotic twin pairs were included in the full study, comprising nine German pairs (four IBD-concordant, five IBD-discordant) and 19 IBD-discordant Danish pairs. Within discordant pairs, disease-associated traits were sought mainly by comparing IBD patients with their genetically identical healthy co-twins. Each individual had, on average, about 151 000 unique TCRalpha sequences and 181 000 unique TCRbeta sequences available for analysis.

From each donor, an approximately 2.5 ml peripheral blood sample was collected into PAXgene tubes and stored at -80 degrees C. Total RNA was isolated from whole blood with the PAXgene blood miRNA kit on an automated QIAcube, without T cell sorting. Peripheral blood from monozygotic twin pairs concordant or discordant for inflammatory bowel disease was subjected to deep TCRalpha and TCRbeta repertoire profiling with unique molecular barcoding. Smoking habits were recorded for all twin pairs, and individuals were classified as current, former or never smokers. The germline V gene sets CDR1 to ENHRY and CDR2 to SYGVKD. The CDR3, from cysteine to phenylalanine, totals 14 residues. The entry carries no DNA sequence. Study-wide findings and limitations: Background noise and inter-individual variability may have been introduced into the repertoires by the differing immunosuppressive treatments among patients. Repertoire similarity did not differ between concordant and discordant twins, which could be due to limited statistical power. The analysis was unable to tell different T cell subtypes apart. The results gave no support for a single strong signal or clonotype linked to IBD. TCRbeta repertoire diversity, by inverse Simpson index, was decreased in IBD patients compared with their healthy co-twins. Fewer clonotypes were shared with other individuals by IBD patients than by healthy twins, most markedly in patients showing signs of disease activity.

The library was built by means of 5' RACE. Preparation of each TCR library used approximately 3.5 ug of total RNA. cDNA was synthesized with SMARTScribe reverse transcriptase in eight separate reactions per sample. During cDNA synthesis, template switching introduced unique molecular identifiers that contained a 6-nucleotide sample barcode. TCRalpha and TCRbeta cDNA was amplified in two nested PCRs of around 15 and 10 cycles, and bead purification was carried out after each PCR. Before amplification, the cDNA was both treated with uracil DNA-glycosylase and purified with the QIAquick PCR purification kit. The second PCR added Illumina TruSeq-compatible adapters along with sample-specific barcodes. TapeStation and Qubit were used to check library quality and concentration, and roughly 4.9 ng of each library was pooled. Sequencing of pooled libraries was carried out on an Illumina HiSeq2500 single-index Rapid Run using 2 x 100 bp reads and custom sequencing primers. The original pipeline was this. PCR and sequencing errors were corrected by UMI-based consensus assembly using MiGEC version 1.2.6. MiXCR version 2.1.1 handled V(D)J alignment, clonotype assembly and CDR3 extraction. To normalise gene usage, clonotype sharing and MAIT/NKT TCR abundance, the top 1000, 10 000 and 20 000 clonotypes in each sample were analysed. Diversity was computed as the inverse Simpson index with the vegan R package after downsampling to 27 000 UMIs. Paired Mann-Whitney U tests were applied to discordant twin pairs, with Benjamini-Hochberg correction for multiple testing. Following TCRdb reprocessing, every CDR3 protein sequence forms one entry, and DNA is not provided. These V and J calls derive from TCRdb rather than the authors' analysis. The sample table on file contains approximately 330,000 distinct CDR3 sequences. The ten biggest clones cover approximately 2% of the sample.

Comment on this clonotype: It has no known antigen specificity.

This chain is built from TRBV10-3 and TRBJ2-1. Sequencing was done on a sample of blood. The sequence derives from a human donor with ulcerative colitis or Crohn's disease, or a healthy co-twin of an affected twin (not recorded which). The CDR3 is CAITGDYRYNEQFF.